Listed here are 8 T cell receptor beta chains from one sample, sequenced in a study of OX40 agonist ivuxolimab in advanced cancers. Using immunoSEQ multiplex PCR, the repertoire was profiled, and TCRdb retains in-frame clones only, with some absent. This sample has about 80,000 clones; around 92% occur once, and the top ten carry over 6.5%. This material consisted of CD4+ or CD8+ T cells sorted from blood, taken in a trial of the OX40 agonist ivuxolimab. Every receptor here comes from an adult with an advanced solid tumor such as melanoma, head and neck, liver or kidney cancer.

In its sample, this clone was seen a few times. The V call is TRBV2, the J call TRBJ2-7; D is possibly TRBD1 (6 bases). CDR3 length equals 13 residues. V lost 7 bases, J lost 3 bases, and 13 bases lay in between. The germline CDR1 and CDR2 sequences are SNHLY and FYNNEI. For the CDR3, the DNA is TGTGCCAGCATTCTGGACAGTCTCTACGAGCAGTACTTC. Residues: CASILDSLYEQYF.

As DNA, the CDR3 is TGTGCCAGCAGTGAGGCCGGCGGGGGGGCTGGGAATGAGCAGTTCTTC. The encoded protein is CASSEAGGGAGNEQFF. This rearrangement joins TRBV6-4 to TRBJ2-1; the match to TRBD2 covers 9 bases. Germline loops: CDR1 MRHNA, CDR2 SNTAGT. After removal of 3 bases from V and 7 bases from J, the junction contained 10 bases not matched to a gene. The length of the CDR3 is 16 residues.

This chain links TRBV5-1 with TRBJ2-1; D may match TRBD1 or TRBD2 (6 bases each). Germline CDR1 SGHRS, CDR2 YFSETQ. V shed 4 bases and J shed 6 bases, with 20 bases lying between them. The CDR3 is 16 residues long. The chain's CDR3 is CASSGAGQGYGNEQFF. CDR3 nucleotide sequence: TGCGCCAGCAGCGGGGCGGGGCAGGGGTATGGCAATGAGCAGTTCTTC. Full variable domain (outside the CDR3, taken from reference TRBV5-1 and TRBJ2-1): KAGVTQTPRYLIKTRGQQVTLSCSPISGHRSVSWYQQTPGQGLQFLFEYFSETQRNKGNFPGRFSGRQFSNSRSEMNVSTLELGDSALYLCASSGAGQGYGNEQFFGPGTRLTVL.

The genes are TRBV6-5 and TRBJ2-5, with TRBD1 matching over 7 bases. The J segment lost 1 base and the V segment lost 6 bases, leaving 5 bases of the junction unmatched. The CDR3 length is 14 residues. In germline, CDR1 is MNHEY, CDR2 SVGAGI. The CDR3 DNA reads TGTGCCAGCAGCCACAGGGGCCCCCAAGAGACCCAGTACTTC. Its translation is CASSHRGPQETQYF.

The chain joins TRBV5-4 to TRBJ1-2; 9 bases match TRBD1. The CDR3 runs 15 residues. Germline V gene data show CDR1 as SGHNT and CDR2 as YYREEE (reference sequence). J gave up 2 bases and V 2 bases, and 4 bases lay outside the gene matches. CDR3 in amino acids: CASSFRTGVNYGYTF. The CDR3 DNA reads TGTGCCAGCAGCTTTAGGACAGGGGTAAACTATGGCTACACCTTC.

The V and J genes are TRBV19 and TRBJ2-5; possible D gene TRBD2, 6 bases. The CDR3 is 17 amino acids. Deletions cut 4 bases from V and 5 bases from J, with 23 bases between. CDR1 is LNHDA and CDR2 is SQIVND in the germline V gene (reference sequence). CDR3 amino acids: CASSTRDWKVAGETQYF. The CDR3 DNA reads TGTGCCAGTAGTACCCGGGACTGGAAGGTGGCAGGGGAGACCCAGTACTTC.

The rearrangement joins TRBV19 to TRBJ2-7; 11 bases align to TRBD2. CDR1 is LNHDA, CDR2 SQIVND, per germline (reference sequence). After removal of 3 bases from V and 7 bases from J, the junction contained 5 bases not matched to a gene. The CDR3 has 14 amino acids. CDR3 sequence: CASSIQGLAEEQYF. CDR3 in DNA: TGTGCCAGTAGTATCCAGGGACTAGCGGAAGAGCAGTACTTC.

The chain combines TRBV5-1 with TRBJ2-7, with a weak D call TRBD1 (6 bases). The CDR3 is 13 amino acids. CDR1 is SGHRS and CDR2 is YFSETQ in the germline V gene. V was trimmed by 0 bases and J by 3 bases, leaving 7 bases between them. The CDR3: CASSLGDIYEQYF. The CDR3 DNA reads TGCGCCAGCAGCTTGGGGGACATCTACGAGCAGTACTTC. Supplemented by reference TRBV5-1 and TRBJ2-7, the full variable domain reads KAGVTQTPRYLIKTRGQQVTLSCSPISGHRSVSWYQQTPGQGLQFLFEYFSETQRNKGNFPGRFSGRQFSNSRSEMNVSTLELGDSALYLCASSLGDIYEQYFGPGTRLTVT.